This TCR beta chain derives from a study of blood T cells in healthy people across ages. A second PCR of roughly 6 to 12 cycles used a sample-barcoded 5' primer and a J-beta primer mix. Every molecule of cDNA carried a tag from a template-switch adaptor with 12 random nucleotides. From the 5' RACE reads, TCRdb called clonotypes with MiXCR, one entry per CDR3 protein. The repertoire consists of 2 million or so distinct CDR3 sequences, with approximately 50% occurring once and the leading ten covering approximately 2%. The CDR3 covers 15 residues. The trim removed 5 bases at V and 8 bases at J, leaving 13 bases unmatched. Germline V gene lookup returns CDR1 SGHTA and CDR2 FQGNSA. With regard to this clonotype: What it recognizes is unknown.

Study-level findings and limits: TCR beta diversity per million T cells fell roughly linearly with age. Researchers deemed the diversity estimates from one million T cells underestimates. The study found more naive CD4+ cells and higher diversity in long-lived than aged donors.

The V call is TRBV7-2, the J call TRBJ2-3; TRBD2 matches at 7 bases. Specimen: blood. This clonotype was obtained from a woman between 40 and 50 years old in good health. The CDR3 DNA reads TGTGCCAGCAGCCCTTCCGGGGGGTGGGGAGGTACGCAGTATTTT. This encodes CASSPSGGWGGTQYF.